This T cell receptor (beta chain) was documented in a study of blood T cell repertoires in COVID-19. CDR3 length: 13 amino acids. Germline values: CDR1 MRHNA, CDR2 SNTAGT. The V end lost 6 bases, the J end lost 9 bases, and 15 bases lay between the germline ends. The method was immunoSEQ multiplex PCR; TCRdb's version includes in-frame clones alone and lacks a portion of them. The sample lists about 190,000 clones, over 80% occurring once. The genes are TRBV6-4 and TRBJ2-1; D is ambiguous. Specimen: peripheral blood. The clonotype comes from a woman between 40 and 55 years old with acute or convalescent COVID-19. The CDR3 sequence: CASSLRPGGEQFF. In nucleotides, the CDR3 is TGTGCCAGCAGCTTGCGCCCCGGCGGTGAGCAGTTCTTC.